This TCR beta chain was profiled in a study of T cell repertoires in cytomegalovirus infection. The V and J ends lost 5 bases and 4 bases respectively, with 11 bases between them. The CDR3 loop spans 13 amino acids. Germline lookup yields CDR1 MNHNY and CDR2 SVGAGI (reference sequence). Study conclusions and caveats: HLA-C-restricted TCR beta clonotypes specific for CMV led the ex vivo response.

Remarks on this clonotype: Its antigen remains unidentified.

TCRdb passed the reads through MiXCR, listing each CDR3 protein once. This table has just under 550,000 distinct CDR3 sequences, 26% appearing once. The chain couples TRBV6-6 to TRBJ2-5; D not resolved. The sequence came from a human donor in good health (CMV status not recorded). Some clones in this sample may be carry-over from other donors' samples. The sequencing input was PBMCs. Written as DNA, the CDR3 is TGTGCCAGCAGTACCGTATACGGAGAGACCCAGTACTTC. Its translation is CASSTVYGETQYF.